The source of this T cell receptor (beta chain) is a study of shared clonotypes between healthy human individuals (dated by TCRdb to 2019 to 2021). In terms of the full investigation: The cohort comprised a couple of women and a few men aged 18 to 49 years. Per donor, three plates each were used for CD4 naive and CD4 memory, two for CD8 naive, and one for CD8 memory. The study deeply sequenced blood TCR repertoires of 5 or 6 healthy adults to estimate repertoire size and the extent of clonotype sharing between individuals. Libraries were prepared and TCR repertoires were sequenced by different laboratories using diverse techniques, in order to increase sequencing depth and limit assay-specific biases. Per donor, leukapheresis produced somewhere between about 0.94 and 10 billion PBMCs. Points the paper makes about the study in general: About 5% of naive CD4, around 3.6% of naive CD8, approximately 2% of memory CD4, and 0.35% to 0.5% of memory CD8 clonotypes were shared across a handful of donors. Because the study included only a small number of donors, the genetic and exposure-history diversity represented was limited. Clonotypes shared by all four sorted-subset donors showed higher generation probabilities than non-shared clonotypes. Sampling was limited to blood, and TCR repertoires in tissue likely differ from TCR repertoires in blood. Based on pairwise subsampling, the degree of clonotype sharing among donors was expected to be affected by sequencing depth. Naive subsets generally had larger estimated clonotype richness than memory subsets. Rarefaction of sorted-subset datasets indicated incomplete sequencing despite the large sequencing depth.

The donors were healthy, HIV-negative adults with no recently reported acute infections or vaccinations. All donors were Caucasian adults living in Nashville, Tennessee, USA. CD4+ T cells were enriched through magnetic negative selection, after which naive cells were positively selected on CD45RA and the remaining negative fraction served as the memory subset. Blood was obtained by leukapheresis, after which PBMCs were separated by Ficoll-Histopaque density gradient centrifugation and cryopreserved in liquid nitrogen vapor phase. Analytical flow cytometry was used to check the purity and quantity of each magnetically sorted T cell population. Each sorted fraction had its genomic DNA isolated and then quantified by UV absorbance on a Nanodrop 2000c. Relative to germline, V is 7 bases shorter and J is 2 bases shorter, with 13 bases between their ends. Including cysteine and phenylalanine, the CDR3 has 14 amino acids. The read is trimmed to its CDR3 DNA, 42 bases read in frame from base 1. The germline V gene provides CDR1 MGHRA and CDR2 YSYEKL.

Remarks on this clone: No antigen is known for it. No much larger clone exists at a distance of one base, and base qualities are not known.

Using the deep immunoSEQ assay, TCR CDR3 regions were amplified from genomic DNA by multiplex PCR. Genomic DNA extracted from each cell subset was distributed evenly over all wells of several immunoSEQ 96-well plates, and each plate served as one replicate. Each replicate PCR for sorted subsets received around 200 ng genomic DNA, equal to 30,000 or so T cell genomes. Purified libraries were measured with a Qubit 3.0 fluorometer, size-checked on a Bioanalyzer 2100, and measured again with the KAPA Library Quantification kit. Every immunoSEQ 96-well plate was sequenced on a separate single-read 150-cycle Illumina NextSeq 550 flow cell. Per the source publication's procedure: Because the immunoSEQ output included only junctional sequences and no quality scores, the filtering could not be the same as the filtering used for full-length reads. Sequences were annotated with PyIR, a Python wrapper for IgBLAST v1.9, and V/J genes and CDR3 were assigned using IMGT germline references. Any read was removed if the V/J assignment was weak (E-value above 1e-6), the CDR3 was missing, or the read contained stop codons, out-of-frame junctions, or ambiguous translated residues. V3J clonotypes were defined as sequences sharing the same inferred V gene, J gene, and CDR3 amino acid sequence. The percentage overlap between two repertoires was calculated by dividing the number of shared unique clonotypes by the size of the smaller repertoire. Repertoire richness was assessed with RTK rarefaction, the Chao1 estimator, and Recon v2.1 estimates of unobserved clonotypes. For all TCRbeta clonotypes obtained by the gDNA method from a few donors, generation probabilities were computed with OLGA. The immuneACCESS repertoire file appears here via TCRdb, limited to in-frame rearrangements. These files lack a portion of the clones; in checked studies, under half of the deficit traces to unresolved V genes, and the cause of the others is not known. The D gene and trimming were derived from the DNA, and the V and J assignments and clone size from that table. The sample data list over a million clones, and around 98.5% of these were observed just once. Roughly 0.36% of the sample lies in the top ten.

The receptor was isolated from a man aged 25-45 years in good health. The sequence links TRBV4-1 to TRBJ2-3, with the D gene call left open. The sample taken for sequencing was naive CD4+ T cells sorted from blood. Explained via the paper, the cell subset or site label denotes: CD45RA+ positively selected. The base sequence is TGCGCCAGCACCCCCGGTAGGCCCACAGATACGCAGTATTTT. It encodes CASTPGRPTDTQYF.